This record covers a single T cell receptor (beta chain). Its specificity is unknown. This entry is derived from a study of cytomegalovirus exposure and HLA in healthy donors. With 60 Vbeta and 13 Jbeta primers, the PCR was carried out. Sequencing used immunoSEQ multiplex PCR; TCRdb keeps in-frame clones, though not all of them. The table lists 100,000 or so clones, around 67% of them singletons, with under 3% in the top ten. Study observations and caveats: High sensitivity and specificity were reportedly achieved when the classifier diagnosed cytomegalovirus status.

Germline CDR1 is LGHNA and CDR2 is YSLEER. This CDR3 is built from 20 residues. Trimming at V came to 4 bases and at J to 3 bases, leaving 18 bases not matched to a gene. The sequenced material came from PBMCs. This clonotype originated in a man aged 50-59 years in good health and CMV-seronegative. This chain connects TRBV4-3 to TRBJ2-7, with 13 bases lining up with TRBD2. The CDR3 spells CASSRSLPGLAGPSFYEQYF. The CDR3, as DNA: TGCGCCAGCAGCCGATCTCTACCGGGACTAGCGGGGCCGAGCTTCTACGAGCAGTACTTC.